Listed below are T cell receptor beta chains from one sample, sequenced in a study of monozygotic twins with inflammatory bowel disease. TCRdb re-called the 5' RACE reads; one entry per CDR3 protein, DNA not given. Recorded for this sample: approximately 330,000 distinct CDR3 sequences. The source material was blood. The origin of the receptors is a human donor with ulcerative colitis or Crohn's disease, or a healthy co-twin of an affected twin (not recorded which). Each CDR3 is given with its conserved first and last residue.

v_gene	j_gene	CDR3aa
TRBV27	TRBJ2-3	CASSMTGAGDTQYF
TRBV7-9	TRBJ2-5	CASSLNTGVQETQYF
TRBV5-6	TRBJ2-1	CASSLAPGNEQFF
TRBV5-1	TRBJ1-2	CASSLSTGADGYTF
TRBV7-3	TRBJ2-1	CASSYTSGRVVEQFF
TRBV27	TRBJ1-5	CASSQSTGLNQPQHF
TRBV29-1	TRBJ2-7	CSVVGQRQYEQYF
TRBV12-3/TRBV12-4	TRBJ2-4	CASSFKAGLDIQYF
TRBV6-1	TRBJ2-7	CASADNYEQYF
TRBV20-1	TRBJ2-7	CSAPGPQISEQYF
TRBV4-1	TRBJ2-3	CASSQPRTRGDTQYF
TRBV12-3/TRBV12-4	TRBJ2-7	CASSSGTSGRKYEQYF
TRBV5-1	TRBJ2-7	CASSLAGPSYEQYF
TRBV5-1	TRBJ2-7	CASSPKGIGWQYF
TRBV7-2	TRBJ2-5	CASSLLRQETQYF
TRBV11-3	TRBJ1-1	CASSRHEQSEAFF
TRBV12-3/TRBV12-4	TRBJ1-1	CASSSPSMRNTEAFF
TRBV5-1	TRBJ2-3	CASSPRGGGADTQYF
TRBV7-9	TRBJ2-7	CASSSFGTGGLAQYF
TRBV5-6	TRBJ1-2	CASSLDRGRYGYTF
TRBV11-2	TRBJ2-3	CASSEGGTSGRWRTDTQYF
TRBV5-5	TRBJ2-3	CASSTGTVTDTQYF
TRBV7-2	TRBJ2-3	CASSFPRPDTQYF
TRBV20-1	TRBJ2-3	CSATYGGRGDTQYF
TRBV28	TRBJ2-1	CASSLGRLKVNEQFF
TRBV20-1	TRBJ2-3	CSARPYLAGGSDTQYF
TRBV4-1	TRBJ1-1	CASSRGRPTNTEAFF
TRBV4-3	TRBJ2-5	CASSQEYRPQETQYF
TRBV20-1	TRBJ1-2	CSARENPGYGYTF
TRBV7-9	TRBJ2-7	CASSNGLRDEQYF
TRBV6-1	TRBJ1-5	CASSPGQASNQPQHF
TRBV6-1	TRBJ1-6	CASSGQTLVSPLHF
TRBV10-3	TRBJ2-5	CAISGDSNPKAQYF
TRBV9	TRBJ2-5	CASSVNEFGPHPQETQYF
TRBV3-1	TRBJ2-1	CASSQGLLAGSYNEQFF
TRBV7-2	TRBJ2-7	CASSLWGVQEQYF
TRBV29-1	TRBJ2-2	CSAHRNTGELFF
TRBV5-5	TRBJ1-6	CASSFLPDGARLNSPLHF
TRBV28	TRBJ2-5	CASSLRDHGRTQYF
TRBV20-1	TRBJ1-1	CSVLGGGITEAFF
TRBV28	TRBJ1-1	CAANRWPNTEAFF
TRBV11-1	TRBJ2-2	CASSPKSPGHLNTGELFF
TRBV18	TRBJ2-2	CASSPLAGSGELFF
TRBV11-2	TRBJ2-2	CASSLAHKAELFF
TRBV7-7	TRBJ2-4	CARTTGTSGGLAKNIQYF
TRBV7-9	TRBJ2-3	CASSLTSGGSDTQYF